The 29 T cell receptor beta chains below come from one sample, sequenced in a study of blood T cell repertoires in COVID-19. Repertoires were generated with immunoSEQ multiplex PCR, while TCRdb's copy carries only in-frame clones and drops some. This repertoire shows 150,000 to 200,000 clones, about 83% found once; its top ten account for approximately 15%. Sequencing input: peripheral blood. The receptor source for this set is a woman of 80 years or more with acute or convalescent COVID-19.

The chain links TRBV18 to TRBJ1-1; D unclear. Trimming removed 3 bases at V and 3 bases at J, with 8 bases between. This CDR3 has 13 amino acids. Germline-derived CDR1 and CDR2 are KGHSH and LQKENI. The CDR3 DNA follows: TGTGCCAGCTCACCGGGAGGAGACACTGAAGCTTTCTTT. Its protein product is CASSPGGDTEAFF.

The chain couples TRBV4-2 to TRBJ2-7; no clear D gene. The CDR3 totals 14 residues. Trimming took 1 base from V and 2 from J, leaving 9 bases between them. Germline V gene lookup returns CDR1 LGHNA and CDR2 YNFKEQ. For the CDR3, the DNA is TGTGCCAGCAGCCAAGGCGCGGCAACCTACGAGCAGTACTTC. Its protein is CASSQGAATYEQYF.

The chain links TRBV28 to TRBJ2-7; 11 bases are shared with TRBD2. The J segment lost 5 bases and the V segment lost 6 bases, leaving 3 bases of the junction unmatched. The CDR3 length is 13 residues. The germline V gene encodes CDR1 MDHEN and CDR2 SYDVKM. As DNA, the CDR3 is TGTGCCAGCAGGATACTAGCGGGAGACGAGCAGTACTTC. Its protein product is CASRILAGDEQYF.

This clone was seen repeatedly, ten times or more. Here the CDR3 reads CASSQGGLDRPNEKLFF. The CDR3 bases are TGCGCCAGCAGCCAAGGGGGTCTGGACAGACCTAATGAAAAACTGTTTTTT. V and J are TRBV4-1 and TRBJ1-4; TRBD1 might be the D (6 bases). The CDR3 has 17 residues. Deletions cut 1 base from V and 3 bases from J, with 15 bases between. Germline lookup yields CDR1 MGHRA and CDR2 YSYEKL.

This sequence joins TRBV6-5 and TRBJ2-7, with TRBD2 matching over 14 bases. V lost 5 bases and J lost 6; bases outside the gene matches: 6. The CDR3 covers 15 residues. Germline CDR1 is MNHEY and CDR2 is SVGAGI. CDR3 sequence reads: CASSPPGLAGGEQYF. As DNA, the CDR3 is TGTGCCAGCAGTCCACCCGGACTAGCGGGGGGCGAGCAGTACTTC.

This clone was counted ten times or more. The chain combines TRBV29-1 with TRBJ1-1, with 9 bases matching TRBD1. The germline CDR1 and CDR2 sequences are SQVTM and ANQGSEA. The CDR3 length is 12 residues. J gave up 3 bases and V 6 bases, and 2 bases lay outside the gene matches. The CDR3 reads CSVRQGDTEAFF. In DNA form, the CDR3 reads TGCAGCGTCCGACAGGGGGACACTGAAGCTTTCTTT.

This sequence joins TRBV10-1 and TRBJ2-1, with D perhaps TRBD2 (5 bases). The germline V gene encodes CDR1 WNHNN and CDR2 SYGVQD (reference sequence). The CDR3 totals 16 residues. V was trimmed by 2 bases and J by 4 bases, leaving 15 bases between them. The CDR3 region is CASSEIRGGIYNEQFF. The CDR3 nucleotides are TGCGCCAGCAGTGAGATCCGGGGTGGGATATACAATGAGCAGTTCTTC.

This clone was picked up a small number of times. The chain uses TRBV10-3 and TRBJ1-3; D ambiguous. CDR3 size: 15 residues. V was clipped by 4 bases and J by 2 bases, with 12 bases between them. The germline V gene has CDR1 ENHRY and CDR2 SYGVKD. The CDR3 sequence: CAISGARTAGNTIYF. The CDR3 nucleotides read TGTGCCATCAGTGGGGCCAGAACGGCTGGAAACACCATATATTTT.

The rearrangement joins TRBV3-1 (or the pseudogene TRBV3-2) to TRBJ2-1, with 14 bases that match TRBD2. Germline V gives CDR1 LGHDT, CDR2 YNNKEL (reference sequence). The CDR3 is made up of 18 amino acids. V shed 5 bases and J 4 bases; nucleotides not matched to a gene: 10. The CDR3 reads CASSSSGTSGGTYNEQFF. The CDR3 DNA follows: TGTGCCAGCAGCTCCTCCGGGACTAGCGGGGGTACGTACAATGAGCAGTTCTTC.

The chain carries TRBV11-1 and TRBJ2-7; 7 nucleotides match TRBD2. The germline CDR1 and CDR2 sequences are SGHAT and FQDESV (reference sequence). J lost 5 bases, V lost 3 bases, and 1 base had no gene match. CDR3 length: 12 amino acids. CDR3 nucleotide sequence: TGTGCCAGCAGCTTCCGGGGGGACGAGCAGTACTTC. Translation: CASSFRGDEQYF. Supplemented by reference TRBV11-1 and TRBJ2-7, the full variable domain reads EAEVAQSPRYKITEKSQAVAFWCDPISGHATLYWYRQILGQGPELLVQFQDESVVDDSQLPKDRFSAERLKGVDSTLKIQPAELGDSAMYLCASSFRGDEQYFGPGTRLTVT.

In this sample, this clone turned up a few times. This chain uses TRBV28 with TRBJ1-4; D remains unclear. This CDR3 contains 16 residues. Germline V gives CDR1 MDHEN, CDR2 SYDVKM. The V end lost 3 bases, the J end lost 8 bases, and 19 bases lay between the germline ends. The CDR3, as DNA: TGTGCCAGCAGTTTTAGAAGAACCTTAGAGGGAGAAAAACTGTTTTTT. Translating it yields CASSFRRTLEGEKLFF. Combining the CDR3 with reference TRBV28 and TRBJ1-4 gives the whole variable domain DVKVTQSSRYLVKRTGEKVFLECVQDMDHENMFWYRQDPGLGLRLIYFSYDVKMKEKGDIPEGYSVSREKKERFSLILESASTNQTSMYLCASSFRRTLEGEKLFFGSGTQLSVL.

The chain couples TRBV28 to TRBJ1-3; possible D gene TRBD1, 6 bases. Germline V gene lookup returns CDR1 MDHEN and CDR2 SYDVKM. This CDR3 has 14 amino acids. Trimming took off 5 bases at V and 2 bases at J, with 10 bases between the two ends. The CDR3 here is CASSRTATGNTIYF. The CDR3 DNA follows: TGTGCCAGCAGTCGGACAGCTACTGGAAACACCATATATTTT.

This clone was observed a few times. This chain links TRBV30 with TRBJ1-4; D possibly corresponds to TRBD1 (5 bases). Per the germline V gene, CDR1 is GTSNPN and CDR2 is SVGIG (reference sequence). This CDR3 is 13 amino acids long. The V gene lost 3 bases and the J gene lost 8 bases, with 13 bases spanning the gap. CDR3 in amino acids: CAWSVAGGEKLFF. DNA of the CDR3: TGTGCCTGGAGCGTAGCCGGGGGAGAAAAACTGTTTTTT. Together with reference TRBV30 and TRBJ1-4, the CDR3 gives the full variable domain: SQTIHQWPATLVQPVGSPLSLECTVEGTSNPNLYWYRQAAGRGLQLLFYSVGIGQISSEVPQNLSASRPQDRQFILSSKKLLLSDSGFYLCAWSVAGGEKLFFGSGTQLSVL.

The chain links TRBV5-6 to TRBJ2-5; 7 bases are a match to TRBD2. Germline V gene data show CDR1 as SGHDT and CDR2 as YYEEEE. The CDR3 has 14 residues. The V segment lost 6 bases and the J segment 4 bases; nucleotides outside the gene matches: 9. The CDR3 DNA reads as TGTGCCAGCAATATGGACCAGCGGGGAGAGACCCAGTACTTC. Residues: CASNMDQRGETQYF.

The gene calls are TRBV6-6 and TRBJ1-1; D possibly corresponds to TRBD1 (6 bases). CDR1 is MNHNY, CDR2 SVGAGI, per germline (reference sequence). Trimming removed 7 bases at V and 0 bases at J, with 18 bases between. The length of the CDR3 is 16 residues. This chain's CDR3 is CASKSDRLLMNTEAFF. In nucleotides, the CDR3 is TGTGCCAGCAAATCCGACAGGCTCCTCATGAACACTGAAGCTTTCTTT.

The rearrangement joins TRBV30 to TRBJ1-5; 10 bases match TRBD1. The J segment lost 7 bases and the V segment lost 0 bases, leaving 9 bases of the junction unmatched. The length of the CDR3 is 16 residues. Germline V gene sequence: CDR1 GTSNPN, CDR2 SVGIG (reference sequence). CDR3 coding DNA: TGTGCCTGGAGTGTAGGGACAGGGGCAGTCGGCCAGCCCCAGCATTTT. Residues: CAWSVGTGAVGQPQHF.

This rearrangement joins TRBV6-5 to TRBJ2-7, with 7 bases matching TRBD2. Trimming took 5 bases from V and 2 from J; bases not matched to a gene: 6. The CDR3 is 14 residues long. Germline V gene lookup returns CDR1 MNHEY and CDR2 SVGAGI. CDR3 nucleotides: TGTGCCAGCAGTCCCCAGCGGGGAACCTACGAGCAGTACTTC. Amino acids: CASSPQRGTYEQYF.

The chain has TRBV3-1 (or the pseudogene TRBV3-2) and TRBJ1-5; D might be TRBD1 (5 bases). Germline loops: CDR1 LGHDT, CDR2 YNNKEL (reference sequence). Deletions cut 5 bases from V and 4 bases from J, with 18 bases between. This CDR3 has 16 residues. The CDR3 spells CASSFGRQGTNQPQHF. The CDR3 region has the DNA TGTGCCAGCAGCTTCGGACGGCAGGGCACTAATCAGCCCCAGCATTTT.

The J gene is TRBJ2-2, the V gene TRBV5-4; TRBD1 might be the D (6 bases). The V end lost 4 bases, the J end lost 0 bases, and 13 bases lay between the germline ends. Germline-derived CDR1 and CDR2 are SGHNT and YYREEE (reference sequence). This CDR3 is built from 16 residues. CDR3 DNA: TGTGCCAGCAGCCCCCAGGGGAACCCGAACACCGGGGAGCTGTTTTTT. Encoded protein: CASSPQGNPNTGELFF.

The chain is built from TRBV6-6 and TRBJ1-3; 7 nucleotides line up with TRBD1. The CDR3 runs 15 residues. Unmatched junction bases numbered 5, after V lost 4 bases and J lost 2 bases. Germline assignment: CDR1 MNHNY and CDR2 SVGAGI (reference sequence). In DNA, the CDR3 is TGTGCCAGCAGTTTTTTTCAGGGGGCTGGAAACACCATATATTTT. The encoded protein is CASSFFQGAGNTIYF.

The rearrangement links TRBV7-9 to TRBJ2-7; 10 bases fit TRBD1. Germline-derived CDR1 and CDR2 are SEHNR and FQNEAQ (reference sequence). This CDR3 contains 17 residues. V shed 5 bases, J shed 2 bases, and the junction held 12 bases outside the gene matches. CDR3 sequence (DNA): TGTGCCAGCAGCGCCACCTTTGACAGGGGGCTGACCTACGAGCAGTACTTC. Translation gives CASSATFDRGLTYEQYF.

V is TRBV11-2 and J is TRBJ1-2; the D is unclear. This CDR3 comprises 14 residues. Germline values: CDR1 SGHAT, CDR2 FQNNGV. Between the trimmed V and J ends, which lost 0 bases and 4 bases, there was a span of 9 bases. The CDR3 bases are TGTGCCAGCAGCTTAGATCGCCACAGCTATGGCTACACCTTC. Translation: CASSLDRHSYGYTF.

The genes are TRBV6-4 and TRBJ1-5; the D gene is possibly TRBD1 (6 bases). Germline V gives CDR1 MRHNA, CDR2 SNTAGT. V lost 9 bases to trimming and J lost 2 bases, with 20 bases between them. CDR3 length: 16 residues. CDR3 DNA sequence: TGTGCCAGTCACTGTCCAGGGGTATATGGCAATCAGCCCCAGCATTTT. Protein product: CASHCPGVYGNQPQHF.

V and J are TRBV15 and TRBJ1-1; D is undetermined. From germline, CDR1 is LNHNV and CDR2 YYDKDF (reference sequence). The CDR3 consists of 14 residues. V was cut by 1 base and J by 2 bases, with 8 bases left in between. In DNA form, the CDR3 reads TGTGCCACCAGCAGAGCTGAGGGAAACACTGAAGCTTTCTTT. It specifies CATSRAEGNTEAFF.

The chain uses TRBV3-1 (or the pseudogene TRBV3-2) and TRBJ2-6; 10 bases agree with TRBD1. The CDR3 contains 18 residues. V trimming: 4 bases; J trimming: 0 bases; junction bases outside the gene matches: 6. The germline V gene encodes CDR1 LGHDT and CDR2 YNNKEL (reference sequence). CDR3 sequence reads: CASSLRDRGISGANVLTF. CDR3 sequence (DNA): TGTGCCAGCAGCCTCCGGGACAGGGGTATCTCTGGGGCCAACGTCCTGACTTTC.

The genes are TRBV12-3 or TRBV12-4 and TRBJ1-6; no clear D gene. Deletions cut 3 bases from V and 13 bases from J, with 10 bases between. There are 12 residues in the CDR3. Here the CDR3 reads CASSFGGAPLHF. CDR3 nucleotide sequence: TGTGCCAGCAGTTTCGGCGGAGCGCCCCTCCACTTT.

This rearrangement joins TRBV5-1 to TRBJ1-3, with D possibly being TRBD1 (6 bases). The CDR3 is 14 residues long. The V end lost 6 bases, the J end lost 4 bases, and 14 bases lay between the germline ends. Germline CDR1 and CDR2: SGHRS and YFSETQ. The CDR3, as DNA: TGCGCCAGCACTTTCGGACAGTCCGGAAACACCATATATTTT. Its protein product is CASTFGQSGNTIYF.

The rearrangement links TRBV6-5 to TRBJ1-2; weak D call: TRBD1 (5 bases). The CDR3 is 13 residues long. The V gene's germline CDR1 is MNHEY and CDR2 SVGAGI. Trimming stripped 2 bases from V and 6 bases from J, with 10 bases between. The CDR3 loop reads CASSYSRVDGYTF. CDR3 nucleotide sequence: TGTGCCAGCAGTTACAGCAGGGTCGATGGCTACACCTTC.

The chain's CDR3 is CASSLGQGGEKLFF. The CDR3 nucleotides read TGCGCCAGCAGCCTGGGACAGGGGGGAGAAAAACTGTTTTTT. The chain is built from TRBV5-1 and TRBJ1-4; the match to TRBD1 covers 11 bases. The ends lost 4 bases at V and 8 bases at J; junction bases unmatched: 4. In germline, CDR1 is SGHRS, CDR2 YFSETQ. The CDR3 length is 14 residues.